Sequencing of this T cell receptor beta chain was carried out in a study of T cell responses to AZD1222 COVID-19 vaccine. Turning to this clone: Antigen: not known.

TCRdb keeps only in-frame clones here, not all; method: immunoSEQ multiplex PCR. The sample has 110,000 to 150,000 clones; about 92% are singletons. General observations from the study: Per reports, nearly half of all spike-specific TCRs target regions that are unmutated in variants. Repertoires were sampled only after the peak T cell response. Seropositive AZD1222 recipients at baseline numbered only five or six.

The CDR3 has 13 residues. CDR1 SGHVS and CDR2 FQNEAQ come from the germline V gene. The V end was cut by 6 bases, the J end by 4 bases, with 12 bases between. The TCR comes from an adult in good health. J is TRBJ1-1 and V is TRBV7-8; D remains ambiguous. Here the sequenced sample was peripheral blood, taken on day 0 of AZD1222 vaccination. The CDR3 DNA is TGTGCCAGCAGTGACGGGGTGACCACTGAAGCTTTCTTT. This codes for CASSDGVTTEAFF.